A selection of T cell receptor beta chains follows, all from one sample in a study of T cells in Graves' hyperthyroidism and ophthalmopathy. One entry per CDR3 protein results from TCRdb running MiXCR on the multiplex PCR reads. Here the sample spans some 740,000 distinct CDR3 sequences, less than 15% being singletons. The sequenced material came from blood. The receptors come from a woman aged 18 to 35 with Graves' hyperthyroidism. The CDR3 runs from the conserved cysteine through the conserved F or W. A D gene is named only where the DNA matches it firmly. Clone sizes are given selectively: once, few, many, or a class where the clone is expanded.

d_call	clone_size	j_call	v_call	cdr3_nt	cdr3_aa
NA	few	TRBJ2-5	TRBV19	TGTGCCAGTAGTATGAGTTCGTCTAGCAGTGAGACCCAGTACTTC	CASSMSSSSSETQYF
TRBD2	many	TRBJ2-7	TRBV6-2/TRBV6-3	TGTGCCAGCTGCTCGTTGGCGGGAGGTCGAGAGCAGTACTTC	CASCSLAGGREQYF
TRBD1	few	TRBJ2-1	TRBV7-8	TGTGCCGGCAGCTTAAATTCGGCAGGGGGCGGAATATACAATGAGCAGTTCTTC	CAGSLNSAGGGIYNEQFF
TRBD1	NA	TRBJ1-5	TRBV5-5	TGTGCCAGCAGCTTAAACAGGGACAGGGGCTTAGGTCAGCCCCAGCATTTT	CASSLNRDRGLGQPQHF
TRBD2	many	TRBJ2-3	TRBV30	TGTGCCTGGAGTGTGCTTAGCGGGGGCACAGATACGCAGTATTTT	CAWSVLSGGTDTQYF
NA	NA	TRBJ1-1	TRBV14	TGTGCCAGCAGCCAAGCAGGAATTCAAGCTTTCTTT	CASSQAGIQAFF
TRBD2	NA	TRBJ2-5	TRBV18	TGTGCCAGCTCACCTTCTTGGGCAGCGGGAGAGGAAGAGACCCAGTACTTC	CASSPSWAAGEEETQYF
NA	few	TRBJ2-2	TRBV24-1	TGTGCCACCAGTGATTTAGTGGACGCCGGGGAGCTGTTTTTT	CATSDLVDAGELFF
NA	NA	TRBJ2-5	TRBV7-2	TGTGCCAGCAGCTTAACGGGACATCAGGGAGAGACCCAGTACTTC	CASSLTGHQGETQYF
NA	NA	TRBJ1-2	TRBV29-1	TGCAGCGTTACAGCGTCAGCTAACTATGGCTACACCTTC	CSVTASANYGYTF
TRBD2	NA	TRBJ2-7	TRBV19	TGTGCCAGTAGTCCCCACCGGGACTACCCCGAGCAGTACTTC	CASSPHRDYPEQYF
TRBD1	few	TRBJ1-4	TRBV6-1	TGTGCCAGCAGGAGGGACAGGTGGGCTGAAAAACTGTTTTTT	CASRRDRWAEKLFF
NA	few	TRBJ2-5	TRBV19	TGTGCCAGTAGTATGGTTGGAGGGGAGACCCAGTACTTC	CASSMVGGETQYF
TRBD1	NA	TRBJ2-2	TRBV7-3	TGTGCCAGCAGCTTATGGAAAGAGACAGGGGGCAAGAACACCGGGGAGCTGTTTTTT	CASSLWKETGGKNTGELFF
NA	many	TRBJ1-4	TRBV20-1	TGCAGTGCTAGACGGGGGAACAGGGAAAAACTGTTTTTT	CSARRGNREKLFF
NA	few	TRBJ2-1	TRBV4-3	TGCGCCAGCAGTGATCGGGAAGGGCTTCAGTTCTTC	CASSDREGLQFF
NA	many	TRBJ2-3	TRBV4-3	TGCGCCAGCAGCCAAGATCAACGCACAGATACGCAGTATTTT	CASSQDQRTDTQYF
TRBD1	few	TRBJ1-1	TRBV6-5	TGTGCCAGCAGTTACTCCGGGACAGTGCCCGAAGCTTTCTTT	CASSYSGTVPEAFF
TRBD2	few	TRBJ2-2	TRBV7-2	TGTGCCAGCAGCTTAAAATCACTAGCGGGAGGGGCGAACACCGGGGAGCTGTTTTTT	CASSLKSLAGGANTGELFF
TRBD1	many	TRBJ2-5	TRBV2	TGTGCCAGCATGGGCCAACGGACAGGGCTGGAGACCCAGTACTTC	CASMGQRTGLETQYF
NA	NA	TRBJ1-4	TRBV10-3	TGTGCCATCAGTGAACAGGGAGCTAATGAAAAACTGTTTTTT	CAISEQGANEKLFF
NA	NA	TRBJ1-6	TRBV4-3	TGCGCCAGCAGCCATGAAGGACGGAATAATTCACCCCTCCACTTT	CASSHEGRNNSPLHF
TRBD2	NA	TRBJ2-1	TRBV5-1	TGCGCCAGCAGCATGACTAGCGGGATCTACAATGAGCAGTTCTTC	CASSMTSGIYNEQFF
NA	many	TRBJ2-5	TRBV11-2	TGTGCCGGCAGCAATTATTATCGGGACATACAAGAGACCCAGTACTTC	CAGSNYYRDIQETQYF
TRBD1	few	TRBJ1-2	TRBV4-3	TGCGCCAGCAGCCAAGATCAGGGGGTTTCGGGCTATGGCTACACCTTC	CASSQDQGVSGYGYTF
TRBD2	NA	TRBJ2-1	TRBV27	TGTGCCAGCAGCCAAGGGACTAGCCGGTACAATGAGCAGTTCTTC	CASSQGTSRYNEQFF
NA	many	TRBJ1-4	TRBV28	TGTGCCAGCAGTACGGCACAACGTGAAAAACTGTTTTTT	CASSTAQREKLFF
NA	NA	TRBJ2-2	TRBV6-4	TGTGCCAGCAGTTACGAGTACCCCGGGGAGCTGTTTTTT	CASSYEYPGELFF
NA	many	TRBJ1-1	TRBV4-3	TGCGCCAGCAGCCAAGATCGGACAGTTTATCGTGAAGCTTTCTTT	CASSQDRTVYREAFF
TRBD2	once	TRBJ2-1	TRBV24-1	TGTGCCACCCAAAGTGTAAGGACTAGCCCCGGTGAGCAGTTCTTC	CATQSVRTSPGEQFF
NA	many	TRBJ2-1	TRBV10-3	TGTGCCATCAGTGAGTCAGAGTACAATGAGCAGTTCTTC	CAISESEYNEQFF
TRBD1	many	TRBJ2-5	TRBV7-9	TGTGCCAGCAGCCCTAAGGACAGGGTGTACCAAGAGACCCAGTACTTC	CASSPKDRVYQETQYF
NA	NA	TRBJ1-4	TRBV28	TGTGCCAGCATTTCTCCGGGCCTCGATGAAAAACTGTTTTTT	CASISPGLDEKLFF
NA	few	TRBJ1-5	TRBV15	TGTGCCACCACCTCATCGGGGGGCGCGGGTCAGCCCCAGCATTTT	CATTSSGGAGQPQHF
NA	many	TRBJ1-1	TRBV7-9	TGTGCCAGCAGCTTAAATCAAGGGGATAACACTGAAGCTTTCTTT	CASSLNQGDNTEAFF
NA	few	TRBJ1-1	TRBV7-7	TGTGCTAGCAACTTAGCTCCGAACACTGAAGCTTTCTTT	CASNLAPNTEAFF
NA	NA	TRBJ2-5	TRBV11-2	TGTGCCAGCAGCCGCCCGCGGGGCCCCCAAGAGACCCAGTACTTC	CASSRPRGPQETQYF
NA	many	TRBJ1-5	TRBV12-3/TRBV12-4	TGTGCCAGCAGTTTCCTCTTAGGGGGTACGCCGGAGAGCAATCAGCCCCAGCATTTT	CASSFLLGGTPESNQPQHF
NA	few	TRBJ2-7	TRBV2	TGTGCCAGCACGGCTTACTACGAGCAGTACTTC	CASTAYYEQYF
NA	once	TRBJ2-3	TRBV7-9	TGCGCCAGCAGCCAAGAGAACCAACAGGGAAGCACAGATACGCAGTATTTT	CASSQENQQGSTDTQYF
TRBD1	once	TRBJ2-7	TRBV6-1	TGTGCCAGCAGTGAGGCCGGGACAGAATACTACGAGCAGTACTTC	CASSEAGTEYYEQYF
NA	many	TRBJ1-1	TRBV28	TGTGCCAGCATCTCAGGAGTGAACACTGAAGCTTTCTTT	CASISGVNTEAFF
TRBD2	few	TRBJ2-7	TRBV12-3/TRBV12-4	TGTGCCAGCAGTTTAGTATCGGGACTAGCGGGAGCCTTAGACGAGCAGTACTTC	CASSLVSGLAGALDEQYF
TRBD2	NA	TRBJ2-5	TRBV2	TGTGCCAGCAGTGATGGGGTAGCGGGAATCCAAGAGACCCAGTACTTC	CASSDGVAGIQETQYF
NA	NA	TRBJ2-1	TRBV4-1	TGCGCCAGCAGCCATGCCCCCGGGAACTCTGAGCAGTTCTTC	CASSHAPGNSEQFF
NA	NA	TRBJ2-1	TRBV11-2	TGTGCCAGCAGTCTAGCCCGGGGGAAGGGGGGGAATGAGCAGTTCTTC	CASSLARGKGGNEQFF
TRBD2	many	TRBJ2-7	TRBV7-9	TGTGCCAGCAGCCGTGCAGGGTCGGGAGGCGAGCAGTACTTC	CASSRAGSGGEQYF
NA	NA	TRBJ1-1	TRBV6-9	TGTGCCAGCAGTTATAGGGCCTTGACAGGTCTTAACACTGAAGCTTTCTTT	CASSYRALTGLNTEAFF
TRBD1	few	TRBJ2-3	TRBV24-1	TGTGCCACCAGTGATCCCAGGGGGCCCTCAGATACGCAGTATTTT	CATSDPRGPSDTQYF
TRBD1	many	TRBJ1-5	TRBV18	TGTGCCAGCTCACCCCTAGGTTCAGGGGGGCAGCCCCAGCATTTT	CASSPLGSGGQPQHF
TRBD1	NA	TRBJ2-7	TRBV19	TGTGCCAGTAGTGTGACAGGGGGGAACGAGCAGTACTTC	CASSVTGGNEQYF
NA	NA	TRBJ2-1	TRBV6-1	TGTGCCAGCCATACGGTGCGGAGCTCCTACAATGAGCAGTTCTTC	CASHTVRSSYNEQFF
TRBD2	many	TRBJ2-1	TRBV7-6	TGTGCCAGCAGCTTAGATAGCGGGATAAACAATGAGCAGTTCTTC	CASSLDSGINNEQFF
NA	many	TRBJ1-6	TRBV6-1	TGTGCCAGCAGTGACCGTTTTAGCTCCTATAATTCACCCCTCCACTTT	CASSDRFSSYNSPLHF
NA	NA	TRBJ2-1	TRBV15	TGTGCCACCAGCAGGCCCCTGGGGACATCTTACAATGAGCAGTTCTTC	CATSRPLGTSYNEQFF
NA	many	TRBJ2-7	TRBV18	TGTGCCAGCTCACCACAAGACGGAGTCTCCTACGAGCAGTACTTC	CASSPQDGVSYEQYF